This T cell receptor beta chain appears in the sequencing data of a study of OX40 agonist ivuxolimab in advanced cancers. Study context: Dose-escalation patients were diagnosed with hepatocellular carcinoma, melanoma, renal cell cancer or head and neck cancer. From 23 to 79 years was the age range, with a mean of approximately 58 years, and over 70% were male. Findings and limits, study-wide: Some nonresponders likewise displayed low normalized T-cell clonal expansion.

Regarding this clone: Its matching antigen is unknown.

There are 14 residues in the CDR3. V lost 5 bases to trimming and J lost 7 bases; unmatched junction nucleotides: 9. Germline V gives CDR1 SGHVS, CDR2 FQNEAQ. Profiling relied on immunoSEQ multiplex PCR, and the TCRdb table lists in-frame clones only, not all of them. Of about 23,000 clones detected, over 80% appear once; the ten largest clones hold 6.5% to 9.5%. The rearrangement links TRBV7-8 to TRBJ2-7; TRBD1 matches at 9 bases. The sample consisted of CD4+ or CD8+ T cells sorted from blood, taken in a trial of the OX40 agonist ivuxolimab. The receptor was derived from an adult with an advanced solid tumor such as melanoma, head and neck, liver or kidney cancer. The DNA of the CDR3 is TGTGCCAGCAGCCTCGGGACAGGGTACAGGGAGCAGTACTTC. Its protein product is CASSLGTGYREQYF.